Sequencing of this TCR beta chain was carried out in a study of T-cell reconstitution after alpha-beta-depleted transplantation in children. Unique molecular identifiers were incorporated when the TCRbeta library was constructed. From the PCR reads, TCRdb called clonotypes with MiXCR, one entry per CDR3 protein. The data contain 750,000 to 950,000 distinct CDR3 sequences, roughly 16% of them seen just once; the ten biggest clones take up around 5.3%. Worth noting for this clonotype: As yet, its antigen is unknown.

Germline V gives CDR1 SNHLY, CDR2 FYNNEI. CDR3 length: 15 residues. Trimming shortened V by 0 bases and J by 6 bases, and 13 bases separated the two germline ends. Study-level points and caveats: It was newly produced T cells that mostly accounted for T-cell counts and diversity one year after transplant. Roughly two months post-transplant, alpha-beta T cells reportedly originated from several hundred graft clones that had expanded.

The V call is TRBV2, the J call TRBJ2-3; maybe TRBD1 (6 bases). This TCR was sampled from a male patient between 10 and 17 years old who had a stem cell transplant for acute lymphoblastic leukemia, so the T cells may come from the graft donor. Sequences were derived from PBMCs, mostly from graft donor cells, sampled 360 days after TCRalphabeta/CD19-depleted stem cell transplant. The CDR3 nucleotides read TGTGCCAGCAGTGAAGCGCTTCGGGACATGGATACGCAGTATTTT. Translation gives CASSEALRDMDTQYF.